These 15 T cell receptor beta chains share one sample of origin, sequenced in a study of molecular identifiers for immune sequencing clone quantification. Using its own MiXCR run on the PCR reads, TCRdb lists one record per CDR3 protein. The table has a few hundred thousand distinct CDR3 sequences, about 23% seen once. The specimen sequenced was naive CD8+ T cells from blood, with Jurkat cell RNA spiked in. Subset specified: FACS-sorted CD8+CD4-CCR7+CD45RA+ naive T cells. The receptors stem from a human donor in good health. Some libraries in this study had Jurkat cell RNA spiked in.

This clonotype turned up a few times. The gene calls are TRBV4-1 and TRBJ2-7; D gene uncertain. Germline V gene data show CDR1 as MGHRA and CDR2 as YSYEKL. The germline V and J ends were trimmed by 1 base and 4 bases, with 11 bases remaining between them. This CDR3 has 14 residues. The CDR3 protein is CASSQGQNAYEQYF. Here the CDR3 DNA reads TGCGCCAGCAGCCAAGGCCAAAATGCGTACGAGCAGTACTTC.

For the CDR3, the DNA is TGTGCCAGCAGTTACAAAGGGAGTCGTTACGAGCAGTACTTC. Translating gives CASSYKGSRYEQYF. The chain combines TRBV6-5 with TRBJ2-7; possibly TRBD2 for D (5 bases). The CDR3 contains 14 residues. Germline CDR1 and CDR2: MNHEY and SVGAGI. Deletions cut 2 bases from V and 4 bases from J, with 12 bases between.

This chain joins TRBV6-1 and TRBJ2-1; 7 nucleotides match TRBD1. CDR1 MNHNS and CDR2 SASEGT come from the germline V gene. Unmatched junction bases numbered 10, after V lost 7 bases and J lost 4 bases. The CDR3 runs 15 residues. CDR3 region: CASNMWDSKYNEQFF. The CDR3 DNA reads TGTGCCAGCAATATGTGGGACAGTAAATACAATGAGCAGTTCTTC.

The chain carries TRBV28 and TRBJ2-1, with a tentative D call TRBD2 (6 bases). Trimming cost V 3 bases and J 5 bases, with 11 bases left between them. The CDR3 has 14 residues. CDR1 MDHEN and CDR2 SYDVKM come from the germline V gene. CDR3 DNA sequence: TGTGCCAGCAGTTTCCGGGGGACTCACAATGAGCAGTTCTTC. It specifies CASSFRGTHNEQFF. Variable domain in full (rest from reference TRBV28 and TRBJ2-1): DVKVTQSSRYLVKRTGEKVFLECVQDMDHENMFWYRQDPGLGLRLIYFSYDVKMKEKGDIPEGYSVSREKKERFSLILESASTNQTSMYLCASSFRGTHNEQFFGPGTRLTVL.

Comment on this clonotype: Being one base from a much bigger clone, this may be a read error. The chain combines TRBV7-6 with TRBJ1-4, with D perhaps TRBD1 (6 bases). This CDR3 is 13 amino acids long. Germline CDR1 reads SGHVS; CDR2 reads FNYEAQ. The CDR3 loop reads CASSLADRGKQFF. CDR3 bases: TGTGCCAGCAGCTTAGCGGACAGAGGAAAACAGTTTTTT. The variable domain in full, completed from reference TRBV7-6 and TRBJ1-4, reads GAGVSQSPRYKVTKRGQDVALRCDPISGHVSLYWYRQALGQGPEFLTYFNYEAQQDKSGLPNDRFSAERPEGSISTLTIQRTEQRDSAMYRCASSLADRGKQFFGSGTQLSVL.

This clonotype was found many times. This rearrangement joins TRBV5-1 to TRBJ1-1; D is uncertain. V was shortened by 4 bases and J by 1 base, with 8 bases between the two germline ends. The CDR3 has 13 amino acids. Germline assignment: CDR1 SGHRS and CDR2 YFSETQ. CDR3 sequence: CASSLPENTEAFF. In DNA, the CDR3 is TGCGCCAGCAGCCTGCCTGAGAACACTGAAGCTTTCTTT. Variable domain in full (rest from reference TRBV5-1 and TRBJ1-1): KAGVTQTPRYLIKTRGQQVTLSCSPISGHRSVSWYQQTPGQGLQFLFEYFSETQRNKGNFPGRFSGRQFSNSRSEMNVSTLELGDSALYLCASSLPENTEAFFGQGTRLTVV.

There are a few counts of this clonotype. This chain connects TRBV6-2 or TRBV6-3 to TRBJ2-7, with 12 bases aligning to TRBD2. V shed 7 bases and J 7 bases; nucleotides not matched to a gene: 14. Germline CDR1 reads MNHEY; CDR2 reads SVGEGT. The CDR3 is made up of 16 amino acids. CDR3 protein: CASNPLAGGGVAEQYF. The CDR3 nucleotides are TGTGCCAGCAACCCCCTAGCGGGAGGGGGGGTCGCGGAGCAGTACTTC.

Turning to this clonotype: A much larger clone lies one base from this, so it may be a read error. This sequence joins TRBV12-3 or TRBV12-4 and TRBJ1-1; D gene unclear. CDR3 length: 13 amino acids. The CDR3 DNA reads TGTGCCAGCAGTTCGAAGGTGGGCACTGAAGCTATCTTT. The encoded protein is CASSSKVGTEAIF.

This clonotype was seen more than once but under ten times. The CDR3 loop is CASSRLLDTQYF. CDR3 bases: TGTGCCAGCAGCCGACTTCTGGATACGCAGTATTTT. The V gene is TRBV12-3 or TRBV12-4, the J gene TRBJ2-3; D is unresolved. This CDR3 has 12 amino acids. Trimming took 6 bases from V and 6 from J, leaving 10 bases between them.

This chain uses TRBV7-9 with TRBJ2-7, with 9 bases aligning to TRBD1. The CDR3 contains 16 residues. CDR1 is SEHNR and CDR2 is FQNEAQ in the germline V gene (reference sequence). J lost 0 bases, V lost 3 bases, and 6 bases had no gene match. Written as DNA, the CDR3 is TGTGCCAGCAGCTTGGGACAGGGCCCCAGCTCCTACGAGCAGTACTTC. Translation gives CASSLGQGPSSYEQYF.

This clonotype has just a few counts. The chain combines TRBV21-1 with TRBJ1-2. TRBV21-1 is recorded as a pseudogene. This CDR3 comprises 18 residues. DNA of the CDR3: TGTGCCAGCAGCAAAAAAAAAAAGCCAAGGGAGGGGGGCACTGGCTACACCTTC. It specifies CASSKKKKPREGGTGYTF.

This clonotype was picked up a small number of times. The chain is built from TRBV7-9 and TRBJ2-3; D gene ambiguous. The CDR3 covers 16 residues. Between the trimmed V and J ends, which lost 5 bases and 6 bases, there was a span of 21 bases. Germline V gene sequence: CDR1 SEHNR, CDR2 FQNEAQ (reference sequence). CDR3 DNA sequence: TGTGCCAGCAGCCCTCAGACGCTCCGAGCCCGGGATACGCAGTATTTT. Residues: CASSPQTLRARDTQYF.

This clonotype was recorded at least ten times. CDR3 nucleotides: TGTGCCAGCAGCTTAGAAGGGGGTGCCTACAATGAGCAGTTCTTC. Protein product: CASSLEGGAYNEQFF. The V gene is TRBV11-3, the J gene TRBJ2-1; perhaps TRBD1 as D (6 bases). V gave up 0 bases and J gave up 2 bases, with 8 bases separating them. The CDR3 length is 15 residues. CDR1 is SGHNT and CDR2 is YENEEA in the germline V gene.

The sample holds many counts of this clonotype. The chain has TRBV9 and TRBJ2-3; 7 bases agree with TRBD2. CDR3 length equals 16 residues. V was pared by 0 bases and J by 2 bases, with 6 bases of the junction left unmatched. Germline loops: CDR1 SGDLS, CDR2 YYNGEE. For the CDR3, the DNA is TGTGCCAGCAGCGTAGCCCAGCGGGGATACACAGATACGCAGTATTTT. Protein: CASSVAQRGYTDTQYF.

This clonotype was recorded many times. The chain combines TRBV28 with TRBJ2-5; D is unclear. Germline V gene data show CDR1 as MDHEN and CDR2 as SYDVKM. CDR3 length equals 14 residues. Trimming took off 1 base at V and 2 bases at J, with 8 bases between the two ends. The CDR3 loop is CASSLLPVQETQYF. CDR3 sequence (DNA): TGTGCCAGCAGTTTATTGCCCGTACAAGAGACCCAGTACTTC.